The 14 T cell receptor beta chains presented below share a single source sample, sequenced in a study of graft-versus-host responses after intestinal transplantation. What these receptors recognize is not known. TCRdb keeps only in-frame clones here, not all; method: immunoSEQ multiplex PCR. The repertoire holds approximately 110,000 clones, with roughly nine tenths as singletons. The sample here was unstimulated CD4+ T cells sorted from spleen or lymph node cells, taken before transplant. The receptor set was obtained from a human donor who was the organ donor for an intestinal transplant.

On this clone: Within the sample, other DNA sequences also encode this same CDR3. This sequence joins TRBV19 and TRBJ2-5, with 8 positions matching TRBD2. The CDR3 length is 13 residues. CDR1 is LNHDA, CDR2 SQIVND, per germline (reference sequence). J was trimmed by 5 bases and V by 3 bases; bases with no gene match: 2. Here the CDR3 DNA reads TGTGCCAGTAGTATCGGGAGGGAGGAGACCCAGTACTTC. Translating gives CASSIGREETQYF.

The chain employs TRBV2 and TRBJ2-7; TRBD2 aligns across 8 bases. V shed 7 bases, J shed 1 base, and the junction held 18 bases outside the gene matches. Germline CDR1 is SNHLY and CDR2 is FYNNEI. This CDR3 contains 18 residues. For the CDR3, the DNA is TGTGCCAGCAATGCGGATACCACTAGCGGAGGGGGGTCCTACGAGCAGTACTTC. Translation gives CASNADTTSGGGSYEQYF. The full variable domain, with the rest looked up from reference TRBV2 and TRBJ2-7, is EPEVTQTPSHQVTQMGQEVILRCVPISNHLYFYWYRQILGQKVEFLVSFYNNEISEKSEIFDDQFSVERPDGSNFTLKIRSTKLEDSAMYFCASNADTTSGGGSYEQYFGPGTRLTVT.

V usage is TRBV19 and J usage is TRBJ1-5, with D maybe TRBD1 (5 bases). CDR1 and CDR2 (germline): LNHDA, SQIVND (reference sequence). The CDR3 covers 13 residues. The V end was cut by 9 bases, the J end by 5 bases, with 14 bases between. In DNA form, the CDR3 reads TGTGCCAGCCGGCGGGGGTGGGATCAGCCCCAGCATTTT. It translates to CASRRGWDQPQHF.

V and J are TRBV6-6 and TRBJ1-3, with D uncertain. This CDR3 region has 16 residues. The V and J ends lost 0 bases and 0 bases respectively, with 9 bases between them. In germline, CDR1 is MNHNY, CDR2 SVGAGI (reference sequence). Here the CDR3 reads CASSYSSVHSGNTIYF. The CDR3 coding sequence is TGTGCCAGCAGTTACTCTTCGGTCCACTCTGGAAACACCATATATTTT.

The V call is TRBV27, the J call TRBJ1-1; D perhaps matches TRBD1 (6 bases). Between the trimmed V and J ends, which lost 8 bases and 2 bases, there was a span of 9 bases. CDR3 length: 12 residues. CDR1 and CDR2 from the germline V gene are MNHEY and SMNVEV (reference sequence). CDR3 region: CASWGQNTEAFF. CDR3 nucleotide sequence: TGTGCCAGCTGGGGGCAAAACACTGAAGCTTTCTTT.

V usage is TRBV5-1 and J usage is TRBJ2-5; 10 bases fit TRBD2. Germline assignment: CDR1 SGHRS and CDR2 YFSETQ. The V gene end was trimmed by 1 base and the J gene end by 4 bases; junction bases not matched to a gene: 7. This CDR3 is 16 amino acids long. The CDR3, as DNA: TGCGCCAGCAGCTTGCAACTAGCGGGGTTGGGAGAGACCCAGTACTTC. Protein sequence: CASSLQLAGLGETQYF.

This chain's CDR3 is CASSTGAKETQYF. In DNA, the CDR3 is TGTGCCAGTAGCACGGGGGCAAAGGAGACCCAGTACTTC. V is TRBV19 and J is TRBJ2-5; D tentatively reads TRBD1 or TRBD2 (6 bases each). V was pared by 6 bases and J by 5 bases, with 13 bases between. CDR1 and CDR2 from the germline V gene are LNHDA and SQIVND (reference sequence). The CDR3 length is 13 residues.

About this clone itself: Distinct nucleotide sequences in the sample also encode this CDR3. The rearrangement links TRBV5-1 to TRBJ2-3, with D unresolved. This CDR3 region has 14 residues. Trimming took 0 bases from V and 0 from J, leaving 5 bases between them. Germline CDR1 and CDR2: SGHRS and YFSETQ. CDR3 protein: CASSLGVSTDTQYF. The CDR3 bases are TGCGCCAGCAGCTTGGGCGTTAGCACAGATACGCAGTATTTT.

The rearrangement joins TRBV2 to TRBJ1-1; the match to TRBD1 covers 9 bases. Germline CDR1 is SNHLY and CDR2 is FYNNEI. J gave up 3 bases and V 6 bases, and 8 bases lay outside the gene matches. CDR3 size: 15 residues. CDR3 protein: CASRGQGMRDTEAFF. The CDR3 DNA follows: TGTGCCAGCAGGGGACAGGGAATGCGGGACACTGAAGCTTTCTTT.

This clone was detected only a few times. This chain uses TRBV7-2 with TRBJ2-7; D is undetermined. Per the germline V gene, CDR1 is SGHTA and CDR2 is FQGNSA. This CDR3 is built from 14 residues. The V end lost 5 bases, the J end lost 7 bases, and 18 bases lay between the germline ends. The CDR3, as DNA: TGTGCCAGCAGCCGAACATGGTCCTACGGGGAGCAGTACTTC. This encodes CASSRTWSYGEQYF.

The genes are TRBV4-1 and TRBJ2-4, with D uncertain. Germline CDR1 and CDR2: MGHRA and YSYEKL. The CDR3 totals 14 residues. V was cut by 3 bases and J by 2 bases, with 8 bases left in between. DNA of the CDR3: TGCGCCAGCAGCCATCAAGGGACCAAAAACATTCAGTACTTC. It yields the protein CASSHQGTKNIQYF.

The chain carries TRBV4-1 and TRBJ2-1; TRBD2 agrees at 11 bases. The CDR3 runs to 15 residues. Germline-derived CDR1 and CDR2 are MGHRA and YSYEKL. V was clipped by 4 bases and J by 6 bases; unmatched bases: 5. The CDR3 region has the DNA TGCGCCAGCAGCCTAGGGACTAGCGGATTCAATGAGCAGTTCTTC. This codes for CASSLGTSGFNEQFF.

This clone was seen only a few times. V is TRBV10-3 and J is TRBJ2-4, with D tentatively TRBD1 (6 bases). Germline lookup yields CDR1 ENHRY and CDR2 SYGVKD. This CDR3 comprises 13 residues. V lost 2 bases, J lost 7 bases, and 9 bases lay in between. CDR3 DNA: TGTGCCATCAGTGAGGCAGGGGTGAACATTCAGTACTTC. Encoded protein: CAISEAGVNIQYF.

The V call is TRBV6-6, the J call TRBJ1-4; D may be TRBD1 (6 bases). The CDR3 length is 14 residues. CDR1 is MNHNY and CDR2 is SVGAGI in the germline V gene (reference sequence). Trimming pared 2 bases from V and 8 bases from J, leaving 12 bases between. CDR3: CASSYGGGREKLFF. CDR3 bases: TGTGCCAGCAGTTACGGCGGGGGCCGGGAAAAACTGTTTTTT.